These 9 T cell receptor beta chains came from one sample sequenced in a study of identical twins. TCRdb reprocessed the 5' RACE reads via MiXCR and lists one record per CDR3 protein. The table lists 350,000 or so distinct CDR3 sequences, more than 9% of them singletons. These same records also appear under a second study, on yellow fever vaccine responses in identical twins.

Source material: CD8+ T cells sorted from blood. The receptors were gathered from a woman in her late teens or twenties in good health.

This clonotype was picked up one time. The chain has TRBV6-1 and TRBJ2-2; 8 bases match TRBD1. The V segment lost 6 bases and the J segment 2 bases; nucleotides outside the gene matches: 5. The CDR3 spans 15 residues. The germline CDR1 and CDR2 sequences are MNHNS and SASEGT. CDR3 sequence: CASRTQGANTGELFF. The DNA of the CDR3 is TGTGCCAGCAGGACGCAGGGGGCAAACACCGGGGAGCTGTTTTTT.

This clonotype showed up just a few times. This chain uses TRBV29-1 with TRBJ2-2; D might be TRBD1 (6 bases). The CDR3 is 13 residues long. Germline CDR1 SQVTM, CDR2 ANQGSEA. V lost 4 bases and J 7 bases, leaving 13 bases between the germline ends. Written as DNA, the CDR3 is TGCAGCGTTGCGGGGACATCGGGCGGGGAGCTGTTTTTT. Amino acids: CSVAGTSGGELFF.

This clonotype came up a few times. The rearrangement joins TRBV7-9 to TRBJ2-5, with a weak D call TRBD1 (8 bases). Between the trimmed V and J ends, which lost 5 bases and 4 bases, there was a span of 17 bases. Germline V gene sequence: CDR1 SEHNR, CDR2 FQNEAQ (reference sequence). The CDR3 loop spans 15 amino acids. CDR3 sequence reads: CASSPLTGGAETQYF. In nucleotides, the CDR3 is TGTGCCAGCAGCCCCCTTACAGGGGGGGCAGAGACCCAGTACTTC.

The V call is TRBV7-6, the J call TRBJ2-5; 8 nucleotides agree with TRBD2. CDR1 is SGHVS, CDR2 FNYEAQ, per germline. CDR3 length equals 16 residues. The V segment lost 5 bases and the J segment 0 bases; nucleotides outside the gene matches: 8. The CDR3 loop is CASSIGGGRYQETQYF. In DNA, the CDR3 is TGTGCCAGCAGCATAGGCGGCGGGAGGTACCAAGAGACCCAGTACTTC.

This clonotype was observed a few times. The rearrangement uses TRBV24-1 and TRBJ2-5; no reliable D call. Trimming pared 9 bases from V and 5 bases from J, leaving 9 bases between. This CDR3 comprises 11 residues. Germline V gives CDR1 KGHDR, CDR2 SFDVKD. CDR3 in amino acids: CATGIGETQYF. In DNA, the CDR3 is TGTGCCACCGGGATCGGGGAGACCCAGTACTTC.

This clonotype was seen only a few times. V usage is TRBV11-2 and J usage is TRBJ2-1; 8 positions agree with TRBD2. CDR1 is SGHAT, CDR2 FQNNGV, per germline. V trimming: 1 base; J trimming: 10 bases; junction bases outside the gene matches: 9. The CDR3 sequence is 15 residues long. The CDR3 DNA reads TGTGCCAGCAGCTTAGCATCGGCGGGAGGATGGGAGCAGTTCTTC. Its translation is CASSLASAGGWEQFF.

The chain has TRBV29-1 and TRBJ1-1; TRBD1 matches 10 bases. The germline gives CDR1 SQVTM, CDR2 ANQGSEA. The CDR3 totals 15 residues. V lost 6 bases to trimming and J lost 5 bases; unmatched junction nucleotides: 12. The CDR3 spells CSVTGTGVIWTEAFF. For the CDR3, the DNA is TGCAGCGTAACCGGGACAGGGGTGATATGGACTGAAGCTTTCTTT.

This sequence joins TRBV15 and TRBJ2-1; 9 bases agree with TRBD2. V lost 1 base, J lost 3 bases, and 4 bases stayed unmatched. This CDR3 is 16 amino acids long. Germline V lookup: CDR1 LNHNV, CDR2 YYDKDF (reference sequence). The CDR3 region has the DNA TGTGCCACCAGCAGAGGTCTAGCGGGGCGCTACAATGAGCAGTTCTTC. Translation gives CATSRGLAGRYNEQFF.

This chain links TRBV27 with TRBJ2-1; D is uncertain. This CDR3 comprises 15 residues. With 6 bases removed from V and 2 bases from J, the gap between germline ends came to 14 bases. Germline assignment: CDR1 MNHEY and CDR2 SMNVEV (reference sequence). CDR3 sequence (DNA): TGTGCCAGCAGCCGGCAGCCCGGAGCCTACAATGAGCAGTTCTTC. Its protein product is CASSRQPGAYNEQFF.